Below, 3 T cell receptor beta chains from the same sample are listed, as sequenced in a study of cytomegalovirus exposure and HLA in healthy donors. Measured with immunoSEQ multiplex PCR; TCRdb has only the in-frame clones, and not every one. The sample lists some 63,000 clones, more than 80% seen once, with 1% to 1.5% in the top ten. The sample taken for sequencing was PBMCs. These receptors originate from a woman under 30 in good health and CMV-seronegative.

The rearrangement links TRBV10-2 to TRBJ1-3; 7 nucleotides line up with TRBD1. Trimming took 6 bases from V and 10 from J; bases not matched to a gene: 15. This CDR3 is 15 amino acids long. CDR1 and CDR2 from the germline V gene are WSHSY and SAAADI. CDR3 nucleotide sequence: TGCGCCAGCAGCCATGGACAGGCTCAAACTCCGACCATATATTTT. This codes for CASSHGQAQTPTIYF.

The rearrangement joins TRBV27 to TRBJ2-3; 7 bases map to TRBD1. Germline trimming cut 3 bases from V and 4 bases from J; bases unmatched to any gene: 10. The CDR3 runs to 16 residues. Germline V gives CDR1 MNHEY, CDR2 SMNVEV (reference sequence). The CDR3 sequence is CASSFDRQGVADTQYF. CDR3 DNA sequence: TGTGCCAGCAGTTTCGACCGACAGGGCGTCGCAGATACGCAGTATTTT.

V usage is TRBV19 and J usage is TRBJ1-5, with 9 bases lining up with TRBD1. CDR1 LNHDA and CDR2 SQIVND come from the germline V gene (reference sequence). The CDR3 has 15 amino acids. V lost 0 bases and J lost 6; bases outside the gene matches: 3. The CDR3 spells CASSIEGQGSQPQHF. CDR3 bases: TGTGCCAGTAGTATAGAGGGACAGGGCTCTCAGCCCCAGCATTTT.